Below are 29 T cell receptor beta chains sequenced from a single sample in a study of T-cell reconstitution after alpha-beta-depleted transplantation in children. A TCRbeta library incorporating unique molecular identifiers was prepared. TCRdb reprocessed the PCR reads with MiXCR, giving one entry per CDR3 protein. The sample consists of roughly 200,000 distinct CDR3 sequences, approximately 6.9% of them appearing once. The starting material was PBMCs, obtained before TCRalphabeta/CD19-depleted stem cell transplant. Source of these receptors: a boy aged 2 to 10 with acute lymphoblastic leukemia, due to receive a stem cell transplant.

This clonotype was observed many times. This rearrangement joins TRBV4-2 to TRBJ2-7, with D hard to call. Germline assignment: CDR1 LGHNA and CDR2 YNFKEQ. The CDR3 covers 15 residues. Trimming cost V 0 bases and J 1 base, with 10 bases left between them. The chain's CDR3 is CASSQDRARSYEQYF. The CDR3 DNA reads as TGTGCCAGCAGCCAAGATCGGGCCAGGTCCTACGAGCAGTACTTC.

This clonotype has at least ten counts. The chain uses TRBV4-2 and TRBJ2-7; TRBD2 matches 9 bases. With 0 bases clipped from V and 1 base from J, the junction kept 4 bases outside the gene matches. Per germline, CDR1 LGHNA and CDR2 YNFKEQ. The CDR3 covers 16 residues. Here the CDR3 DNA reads TGTGCCAGCAGCCAAGATATAGCGGGAGCGTCCTACGAGCAGTACTTC. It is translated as CASSQDIAGASYEQYF.

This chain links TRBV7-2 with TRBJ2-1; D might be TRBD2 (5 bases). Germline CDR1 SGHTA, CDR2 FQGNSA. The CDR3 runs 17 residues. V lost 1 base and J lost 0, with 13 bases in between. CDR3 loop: CASSLGAGLGSYNEQFF. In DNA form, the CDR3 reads TGTGCCAGCAGCTTAGGGGCGGGTCTGGGCTCCTACAATGAGCAGTTCTTC.

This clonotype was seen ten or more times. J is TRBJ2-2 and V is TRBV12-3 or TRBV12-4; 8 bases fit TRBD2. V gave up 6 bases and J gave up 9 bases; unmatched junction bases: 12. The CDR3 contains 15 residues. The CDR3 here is CASSPPGGARRELFF. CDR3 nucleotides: TGTGCCAGCAGCCCCCCCGGGGGGGCTCGCCGGGAGCTGTTTTTT.

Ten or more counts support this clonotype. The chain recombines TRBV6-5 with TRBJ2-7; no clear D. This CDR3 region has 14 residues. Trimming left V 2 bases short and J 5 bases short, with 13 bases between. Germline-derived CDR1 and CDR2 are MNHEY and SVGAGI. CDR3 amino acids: CASSYVRTMNEQYF. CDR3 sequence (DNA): TGTGCCAGCAGTTACGTGCGCACAATGAACGAGCAGTACTTC.

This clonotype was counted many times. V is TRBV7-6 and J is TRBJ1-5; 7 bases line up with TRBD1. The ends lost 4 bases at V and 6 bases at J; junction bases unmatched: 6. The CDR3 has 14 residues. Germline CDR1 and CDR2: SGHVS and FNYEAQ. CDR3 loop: CASSSLKGAQPQHF. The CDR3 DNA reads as TGTGCCAGCAGCTCCCTAAAGGGGGCTCAGCCCCAGCATTTT.

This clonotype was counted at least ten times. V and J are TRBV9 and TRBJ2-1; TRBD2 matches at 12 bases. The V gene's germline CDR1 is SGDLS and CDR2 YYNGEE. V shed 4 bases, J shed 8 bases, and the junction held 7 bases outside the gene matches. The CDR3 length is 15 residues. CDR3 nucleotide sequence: TGTGCCAGCAGCCCCAGGGCTAGCGGGGGGGATGAGCAGTTCTTC. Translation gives CASSPRASGGDEQFF.

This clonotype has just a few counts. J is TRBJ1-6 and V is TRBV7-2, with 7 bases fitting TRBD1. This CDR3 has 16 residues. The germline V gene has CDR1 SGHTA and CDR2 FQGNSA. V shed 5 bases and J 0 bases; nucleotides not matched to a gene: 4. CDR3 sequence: CASSRNRGSYNSPLHF. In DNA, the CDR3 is TGTGCCAGCAGCCGGAACAGGGGCTCCTATAATTCACCCCTCCACTTT.

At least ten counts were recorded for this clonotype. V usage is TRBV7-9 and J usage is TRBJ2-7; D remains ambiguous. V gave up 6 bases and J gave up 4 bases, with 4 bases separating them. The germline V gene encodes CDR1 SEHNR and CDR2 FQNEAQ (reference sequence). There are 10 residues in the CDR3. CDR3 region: CASRSYEQYF. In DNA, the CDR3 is TGTGCCAGCAGGTCTTACGAGCAGTACTTC.

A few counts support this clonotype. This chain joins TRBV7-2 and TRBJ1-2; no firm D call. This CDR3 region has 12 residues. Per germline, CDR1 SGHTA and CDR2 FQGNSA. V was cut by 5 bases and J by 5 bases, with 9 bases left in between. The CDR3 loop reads CASSPGVYGYTF. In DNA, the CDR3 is TGTGCCAGCAGCCCTGGAGTATATGGCTACACCTTC.

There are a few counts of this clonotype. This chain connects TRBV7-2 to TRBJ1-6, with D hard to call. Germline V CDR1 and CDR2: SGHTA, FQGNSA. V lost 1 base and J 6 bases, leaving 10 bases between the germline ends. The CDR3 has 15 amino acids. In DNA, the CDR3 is TGTGCCAGCAGCTTAGAGGTTGGACGTAATTCACCCCTCCACTTT. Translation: CASSLEVGRNSPLHF.

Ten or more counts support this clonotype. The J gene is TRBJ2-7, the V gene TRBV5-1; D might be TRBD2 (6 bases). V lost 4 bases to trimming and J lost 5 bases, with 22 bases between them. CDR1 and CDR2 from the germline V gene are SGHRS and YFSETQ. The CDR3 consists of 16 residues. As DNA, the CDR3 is TGCGCCAGCAGCCTTGGGACTCAGGTCCCCTTCCACGAGCAGTACTTC. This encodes CASSLGTQVPFHEQYF. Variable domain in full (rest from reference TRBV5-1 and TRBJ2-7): KAGVTQTPRYLIKTRGQQVTLSCSPISGHRSVSWYQQTPGQGLQFLFEYFSETQRNKGNFPGRFSGRQFSNSRSEMNVSTLELGDSALYLCASSLGTQVPFHEQYFGPGTRLTVT.

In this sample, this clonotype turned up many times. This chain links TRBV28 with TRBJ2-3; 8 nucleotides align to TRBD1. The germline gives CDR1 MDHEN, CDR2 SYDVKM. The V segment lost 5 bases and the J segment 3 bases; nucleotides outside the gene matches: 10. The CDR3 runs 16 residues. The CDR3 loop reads CASSTPRTGRTDTQYF. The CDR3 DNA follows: TGTGCCAGCAGTACCCCCAGGACAGGGAGGACAGATACGCAGTATTTT.

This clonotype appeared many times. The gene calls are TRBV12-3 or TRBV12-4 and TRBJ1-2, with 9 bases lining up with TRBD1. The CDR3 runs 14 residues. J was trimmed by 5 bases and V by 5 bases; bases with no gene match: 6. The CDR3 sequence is CASSPGQGSYGYTF. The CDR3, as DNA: TGTGCCAGCAGTCCGGGACAGGGAAGTTATGGCTACACCTTC.

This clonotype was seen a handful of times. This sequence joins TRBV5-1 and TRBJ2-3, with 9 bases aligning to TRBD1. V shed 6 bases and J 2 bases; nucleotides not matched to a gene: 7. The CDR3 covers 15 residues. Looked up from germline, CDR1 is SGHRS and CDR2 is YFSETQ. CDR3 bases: TGCGCCAGCAACCAAAACAGGGGGCCCACAGATACGCAGTATTTT. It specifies CASNQNRGPTDTQYF.

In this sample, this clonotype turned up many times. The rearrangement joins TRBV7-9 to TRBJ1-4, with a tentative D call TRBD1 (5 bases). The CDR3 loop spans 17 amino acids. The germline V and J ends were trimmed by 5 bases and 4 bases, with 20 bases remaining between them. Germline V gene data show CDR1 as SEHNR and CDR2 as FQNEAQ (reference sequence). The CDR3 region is CASSPQRGDGHNEKLFF. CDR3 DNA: TGTGCCAGCAGCCCCCAACGCGGGGACGGCCATAATGAAAAACTGTTTTTT. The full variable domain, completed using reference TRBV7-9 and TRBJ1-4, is DTGVSQNPRHKITKRGQNVTFRCDPISEHNRLYWYRQTLGQGPEFLTYFQNEAQLEKSRLLSDRFSAERPKGSFSTLEIQRTEQGDSAMYLCASSPQRGDGHNEKLFFGSGTQLSVL.

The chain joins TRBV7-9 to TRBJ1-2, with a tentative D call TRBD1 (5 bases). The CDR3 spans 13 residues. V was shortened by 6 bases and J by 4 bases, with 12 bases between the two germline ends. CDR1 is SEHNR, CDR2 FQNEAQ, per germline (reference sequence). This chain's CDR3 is CASRPGESYGYTF. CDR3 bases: TGTGCCAGCAGACCGGGGGAGTCCTATGGCTACACCTTC.

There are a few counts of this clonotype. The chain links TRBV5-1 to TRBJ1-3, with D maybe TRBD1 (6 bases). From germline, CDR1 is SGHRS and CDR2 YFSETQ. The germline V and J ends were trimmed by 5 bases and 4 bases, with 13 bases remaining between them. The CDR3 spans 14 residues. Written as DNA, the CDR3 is TGCGCCAGCAGATTACAGGGAACCGGAAACACCATATATTTT. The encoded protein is CASRLQGTGNTIYF.

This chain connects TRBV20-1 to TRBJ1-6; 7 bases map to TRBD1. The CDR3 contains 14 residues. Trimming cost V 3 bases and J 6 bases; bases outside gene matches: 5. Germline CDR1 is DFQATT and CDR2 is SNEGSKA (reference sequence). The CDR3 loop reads CSASGQDSNSPLHF. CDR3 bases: TGCAGTGCTAGCGGACAGGATAGTAATTCACCCCTCCACTTT.

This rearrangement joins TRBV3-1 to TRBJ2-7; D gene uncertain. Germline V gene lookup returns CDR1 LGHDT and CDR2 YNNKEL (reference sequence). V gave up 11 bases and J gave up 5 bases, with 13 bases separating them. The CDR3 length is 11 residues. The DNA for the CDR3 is TGTGCCTTCTGTTCGATGAACGAGCAGTACTTC. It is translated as CAFCSMNEQYF.

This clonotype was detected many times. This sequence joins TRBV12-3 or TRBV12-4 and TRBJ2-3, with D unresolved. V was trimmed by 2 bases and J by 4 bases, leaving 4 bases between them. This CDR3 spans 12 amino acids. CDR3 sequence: CASSLRSDTQYF. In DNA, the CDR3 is TGTGCCAGCAGTTTAAGATCAGATACGCAGTATTTT.

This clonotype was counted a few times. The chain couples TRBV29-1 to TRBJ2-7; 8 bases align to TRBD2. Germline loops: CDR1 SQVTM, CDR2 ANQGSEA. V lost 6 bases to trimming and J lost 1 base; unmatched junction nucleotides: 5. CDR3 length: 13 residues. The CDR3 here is CSVATSGSYEQYF. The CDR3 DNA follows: TGCAGCGTCGCCACTAGCGGTTCCTACGAGCAGTACTTC.

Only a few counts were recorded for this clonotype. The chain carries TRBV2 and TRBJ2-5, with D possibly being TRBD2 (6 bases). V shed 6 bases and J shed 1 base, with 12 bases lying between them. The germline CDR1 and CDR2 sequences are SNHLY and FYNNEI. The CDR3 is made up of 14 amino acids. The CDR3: CASRPTSSQETQYF. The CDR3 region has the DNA TGTGCCAGCAGGCCGACTAGTTCCCAAGAGACCCAGTACTTC.

This chain's CDR3 is CASIQGLAEIDTQYF. The CDR3 nucleotides are TGTGCCAGCATCCAGGGACTAGCGGAGATAGATACGCAGTATTTT. The chain couples TRBV5-5 to TRBJ2-3, with 11 positions matching TRBD2. V shed 6 bases, J shed 5 bases, and the junction held 8 bases outside the gene matches. This CDR3 spans 15 amino acids. Germline CDR1 SGHKS, CDR2 YYEKEE (reference sequence). The complete variable domain, with remaining parts taken from reference TRBV5-5 and TRBJ2-3, reads DAGVTQSPTHLIKTRGQQVTLRCSPISGHKSVSWYQQVLGQGPQFIFQYYEKEERGRGNFPDRFSARQFPNYSSELNVNALLLGDSALYLCASIQGLAEIDTQYFGPGTRLTVL.

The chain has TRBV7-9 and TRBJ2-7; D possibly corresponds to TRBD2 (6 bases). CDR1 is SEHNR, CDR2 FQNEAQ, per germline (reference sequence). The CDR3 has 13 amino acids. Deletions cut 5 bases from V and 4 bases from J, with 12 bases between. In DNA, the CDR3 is TGTGCCAGCAGCGTGGGACTCGTATACGAGCAGTACTTC. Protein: CASSVGLVYEQYF.

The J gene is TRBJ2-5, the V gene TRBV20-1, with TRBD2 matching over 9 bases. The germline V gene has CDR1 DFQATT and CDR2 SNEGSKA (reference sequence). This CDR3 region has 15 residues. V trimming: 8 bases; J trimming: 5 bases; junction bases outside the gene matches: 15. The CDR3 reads CSFRLSGSSRETQYF. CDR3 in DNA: TGCAGTTTCCGACTTAGCGGGAGTTCGCGGGAGACCCAGTACTTC.

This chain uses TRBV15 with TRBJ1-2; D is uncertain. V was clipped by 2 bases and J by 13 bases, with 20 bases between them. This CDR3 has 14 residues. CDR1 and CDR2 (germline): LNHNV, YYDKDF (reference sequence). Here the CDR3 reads CATSRSAGGAAFTF. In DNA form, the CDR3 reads TGTGCCACCAGCAGATCAGCCGGTGGAGCCGCCTTCACCTTC.

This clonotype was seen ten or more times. DNA of the CDR3: TGTGCCAGCAGTTTATATAGGGATGAAGAGACCCAGTACTTC. This sequence encodes CASSLYRDEETQYF. V usage is TRBV27 and J usage is TRBJ2-5; D ambiguous. Germline V gene lookup returns CDR1 MNHEY and CDR2 SMNVEV (reference sequence). CDR3 length equals 14 residues. With 1 base removed from V and 3 bases from J, the gap between germline ends came to 9 bases.

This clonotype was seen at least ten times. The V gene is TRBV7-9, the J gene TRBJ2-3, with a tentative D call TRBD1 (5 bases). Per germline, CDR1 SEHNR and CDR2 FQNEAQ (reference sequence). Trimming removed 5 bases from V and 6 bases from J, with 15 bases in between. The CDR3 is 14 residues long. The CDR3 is CASSGYPDTDTQYF. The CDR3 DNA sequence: TGTGCCAGCAGCGGTTACCCGGACACTGATACGCAGTATTTT.